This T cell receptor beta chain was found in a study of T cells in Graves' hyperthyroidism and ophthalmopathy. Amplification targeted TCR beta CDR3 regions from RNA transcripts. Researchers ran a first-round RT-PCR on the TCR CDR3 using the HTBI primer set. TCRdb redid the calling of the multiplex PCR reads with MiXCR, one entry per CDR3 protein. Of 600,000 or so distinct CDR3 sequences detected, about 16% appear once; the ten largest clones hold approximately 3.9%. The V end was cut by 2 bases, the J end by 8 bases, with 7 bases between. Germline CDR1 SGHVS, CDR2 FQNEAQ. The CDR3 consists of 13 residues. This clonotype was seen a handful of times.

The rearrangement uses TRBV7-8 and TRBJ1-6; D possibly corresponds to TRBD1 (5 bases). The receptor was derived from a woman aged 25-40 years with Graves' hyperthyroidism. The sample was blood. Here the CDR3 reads CASSLQGDSPLHF. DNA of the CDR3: TGTGCCAGCAGCTTACAGGGAGATTCACCCCTCCACTTT.